The 5 T cell receptor beta chains listed next were all sequenced from one sample in a study of T-cell memory formation after mild COVID-19. MiXCR, applied by TCRdb to the 5' RACE reads, yields one record per CDR3 protein. The sample lists about 360,000 distinct CDR3 sequences, approximately 12% occurring once. The sample taken for sequencing was PBMCs or a T cell subset sorted from them (not recorded which). These receptors originate from a man between 18 and 29 years old who had mild COVID-19 (a few samples of this study predate the infection). Cell type and time point are not known.

This chain links TRBV20-1 with TRBJ2-1; D perhaps matches TRBD1 (6 bases). The CDR3 is 13 residues long. CDR1 is DFQATT and CDR2 is SNEGSKA in the germline V gene (reference sequence). V was pared by 7 bases and J by 6 bases, with 16 bases between. CDR3 bases: TGCAGTGGAGGGGGAGCCGGACGCAATGAGCAGTTCTTC. Its protein product is CSGGGAGRNEQFF.

The V gene is TRBV24-1, the J gene TRBJ2-1; D not certain. CDR1 and CDR2 (germline): KGHDR, SFDVKD. V was pared by 4 bases and J by 5 bases, with 8 bases between. This CDR3 is built from 13 residues. The CDR3 region is CATSESPDNEQFF. DNA for the CDR3: TGTGCCACCAGTGAGTCGCCCGACAATGAGCAGTTCTTC.

This chain joins TRBV12-3 or TRBV12-4 and TRBJ1-4; D is possibly TRBD1 (6 bases). The CDR3 contains 13 residues. The V end lost 6 bases, the J end lost 7 bases, and 12 bases lay between the germline ends. The CDR3 coding sequence is TGTGCCAGCAGCCAGGGGTTGGGTGAAAAACTGTTTTTT. Residues: CASSQGLGEKLFF.

This clonotype was observed a handful of times. The chain joins TRBV25-1 to TRBJ2-6, with D unclear. V was shortened by 6 bases and J by 4 bases, with 7 bases between the two germline ends. Germline CDR1 MGHDK, CDR2 SYGVNS. The CDR3 length is 13 residues. CDR3 residues: CASRGVGANVLTF. CDR3 sequence (DNA): TGTGCCAGCAGGGGTGTGGGGGCCAACGTCCTGACTTTC.

The CDR3 sequence: CASSSPGERGQPQHF. The CDR3 DNA is TGTGCCAGCAGTTCCCCAGGGGAGCGAGGTCAGCCCCAGCATTTT. The chain recombines TRBV7-9 with TRBJ1-5; weak D call: TRBD1 (6 bases). Germline V gene sequence: CDR1 SEHNR, CDR2 FQNEAQ (reference sequence). The ends were cut back, 6 bases at V and 6 bases at J, with 18 bases in the middle. The length of the CDR3 is 15 residues.